These 3 T cell receptor beta chains share one sample of origin, sequenced in a study of cytomegalovirus exposure and HLA in healthy donors. TCRdb's table, derived via immunoSEQ multiplex PCR, lists solely in-frame clones and lacks some. The sample carries 200,000 to 250,000 clones, about 87% recorded once. Input material: PBMCs. The receptors derive from a man in his late teens or twenties in good health and CMV-seronegative.

V and J are TRBV7-2 and TRBJ2-3; TRBD1 matches at 8 bases. The germline V gene encodes CDR1 SGHTA and CDR2 FQGNSA. The CDR3 is 14 residues long. V was clipped by 5 bases and J by 2 bases; unmatched bases: 3. CDR3 nucleotides: TGTGCCAGCAGCATACAGGGGGTCACAGATACGCAGTATTTT. Amino acids: CASSIQGVTDTQYF.

This clone was observed a handful of times. J is TRBJ1-2 and V is TRBV5-4; no firm D call. Germline V lookup: CDR1 SGHNT, CDR2 YYREEE (reference sequence). Trimming pared 4 bases from V and 5 bases from J, leaving 12 bases between. This CDR3 is built from 13 residues. CDR3 protein: CASSKTEFYGYTF. CDR3 DNA: TGTGCCAGCAGCAAGACGGAGTTTTATGGCTACACCTTC.

The chain couples TRBV18 to TRBJ1-2, with a possible D match to TRBD1 (5 bases). Germline lookup yields CDR1 KGHSH and CDR2 LQKENI. Trimming left V 2 bases short and J 3 bases short, with 10 bases between. This CDR3 is 14 amino acids long. CDR3 loop: CASSPSGLDYGYTF. CDR3 in DNA: TGTGCCAGCTCACCATCAGGGCTCGACTATGGCTACACCTTC. The variable domain in full, with the rest retrieved from reference TRBV18 and TRBJ1-2, is NAGVMQNPRHLVRRRGQEARLRCSPMKGHSHVYWYRQLPEEGLKFMVYLQKENIIDESGMPKERFSAEFPKEGPSILRIQQVVRGDSAAYFCASSPSGLDYGYTFGSGTRLTVV.